This is a list of T cell receptor beta chains from one sample in a study of blood T cell repertoires in COVID-19. TCRdb's table, derived via immunoSEQ multiplex PCR, lists solely in-frame clones and lacks some. Of about 270,000 clones listed, approximately 91% are singletons. The specimen was PBMCs or T cells enriched from blood (not recorded which). These TCRs come from a woman aged 40 to 55 with acute COVID-19. CDR3s include the opening cysteine and the closing phenylalanine or tryptophan. The D gene is left open where the match is weak. Clone size is given for some rows only: seen once, a few or many times, or a class if the clone is expanded.

d_call: NA; clone_size: NA; j_call: TRBJ1-1; v_call: TRBV5-6; cdr3_nt: TGTGCCAGCAGCTTGGGGGGCAGGGCCACTGAAGCTTTCTTT; cdr3_aa: CASSLGGRATEAFF
d_call: NA; clone_size: NA; j_call: TRBJ1-5; v_call: TRBV28; cdr3_nt: TGTGCCAGCAGTTTGATGGGGCCTAGCAATCAGCCCCAGCATTTT; cdr3_aa: CASSLMGPSNQPQHF
d_call: TRBD1; clone_size: few; j_call: TRBJ2-7; v_call: TRBV28; cdr3_nt: TGTGCCAGCAGCCTAACAGGGGTGAGGCAGTACTTC; cdr3_aa: CASSLTGVRQYF
d_call: TRBD1; clone_size: NA; j_call: TRBJ1-4; v_call: TRBV7-9; cdr3_nt: TGTGCCAGCAGCTTGACAGGGGGCAGAGGTGAAAAACTGTTTTTT; cdr3_aa: CASSLTGGRGEKLFF
d_call: NA; clone_size: NA; j_call: TRBJ2-7; v_call: TRBV4-2; cdr3_nt: TGTGCCAGCAGCCAAGGACCAGCGGGCACCTACGAGCAGTACTTC; cdr3_aa: CASSQGPAGTYEQYF
d_call: TRBD1; clone_size: NA; j_call: TRBJ1-2; v_call: TRBV7-3; cdr3_nt: TGTGCCAGCAGCTTGACAGGGGGTGGCTACACCTTC; cdr3_aa: CASSLTGGGYTF
d_call: NA; clone_size: once; j_call: TRBJ1-4; v_call: TRBV7-9; cdr3_nt: TGTGCCAGCAGCTTTGAGGCCAGGGCGTCTGAAAAACTGTTTTTT; cdr3_aa: CASSFEARASEKLFF
d_call: TRBD1; clone_size: NA; j_call: TRBJ2-7; v_call: TRBV3-1/TRBV3-2; cdr3_nt: TGTGCCAGCAGCAGGCGTGGCCAGGGGGTTACCTACGAGCAGTACTTC; cdr3_aa: CASSRRGQGVTYEQYF
d_call: NA; clone_size: NA; j_call: TRBJ2-4; v_call: TRBV12-5; cdr3_nt: TGTGCTAGTGGACCCCAGGGGTTAGCCAAAAACATTCAGTACTTC; cdr3_aa: CASGPQGLAKNIQYF
d_call: TRBD2; clone_size: NA; j_call: TRBJ2-2; v_call: TRBV3-1/TRBV3-2; cdr3_nt: TGTGCCAGCAGCCTCCTTGCGGGGGATGTGGCCGGGGAGCTGTTTTTT; cdr3_aa: CASSLLAGDVAGELFF
d_call: NA; clone_size: NA; j_call: TRBJ1-5; v_call: TRBV7-9; cdr3_nt: TGTGCCAGCAGCTCGATCACCAAACAGGGAGTTGGGCAGCCCCAGCATTTT; cdr3_aa: CASSSITKQGVGQPQHF
d_call: TRBD1; clone_size: NA; j_call: TRBJ1-2; v_call: TRBV5-6; cdr3_nt: TGTGCCAGCAGCTTGCGGCAGGGGGTATATGAAGACTTC; cdr3_aa: CASSLRQGVYEDF
d_call: NA; clone_size: NA; j_call: TRBJ2-2; v_call: TRBV4-3; cdr3_nt: TGCGCCAGCAGCCCCGGACCGGGGGGCGCGGACACCGGGGAGCTGTTTTTT; cdr3_aa: CASSPGPGGADTGELFF
d_call: TRBD1; clone_size: NA; j_call: TRBJ2-7; v_call: TRBV19; cdr3_nt: TGTGCCAGTAGTTCCCGACACCGACAGGGGGGGTACGAGCAGTACTTC; cdr3_aa: CASSSRHRQGGYEQYF
d_call: TRBD2; clone_size: NA; j_call: TRBJ2-7; v_call: TRBV10-3; cdr3_nt: TGTGCCATCACCCGGACTAGCCGATACTACGAGCAGTACTTC; cdr3_aa: CAITRTSRYYEQYF
d_call: NA; clone_size: NA; j_call: TRBJ1-4; v_call: TRBV30; cdr3_nt: TGTGCCTGGGCTGGGCAGATTGGGGAAAAACTGTTTTTT; cdr3_aa: CAWAGQIGEKLFF
d_call: NA; clone_size: NA; j_call: TRBJ2-3; v_call: TRBV28; cdr3_nt: TGTGCCAGCAGTTCCCCGCAGTCCCCATCTAGCACAGATACGCAGTATTTT; cdr3_aa: CASSSPQSPSSTDTQYF
d_call: TRBD2; clone_size: once; j_call: TRBJ2-7; v_call: TRBV7-2; cdr3_nt: TGTGCCAGCAGCTTACCCAGCGGGGGGGCCTACGAGCAGTACTTC; cdr3_aa: CASSLPSGGAYEQYF
d_call: NA; clone_size: NA; j_call: TRBJ1-4; v_call: TRBV3-1/TRBV3-2; cdr3_nt: TGTGCCAGCAGCCGATTCACGGGGGGAGGGGGTGAAAAACTGTTTTTT; cdr3_aa: CASSRFTGGGGEKLFF
d_call: TRBD2; clone_size: once; j_call: TRBJ2-1; v_call: TRBV7-3; cdr3_nt: TGTGCCAGCAGCTTATCGGGGGGAGCTTACCCCTCCTACAATGAGCAGTTCTTC; cdr3_aa: CASSLSGGAYPSYNEQFF
d_call: NA; clone_size: NA; j_call: TRBJ2-2; v_call: TRBV11-2; cdr3_nt: TGTGCCAGCAGCCGGGGGGCTACCGGGGAGCTGTTTTTT; cdr3_aa: CASSRGATGELFF
d_call: TRBD2; clone_size: NA; j_call: TRBJ2-7; v_call: TRBV27; cdr3_nt: TGTGCCAGCAGACTAGCGATTTCCTCCTACGAGCAGTACTTC; cdr3_aa: CASRLAISSYEQYF
d_call: TRBD2; clone_size: NA; j_call: TRBJ2-7; v_call: TRBV6-5; cdr3_nt: TGTGCCAGCAGACCTAGCGGGGGAGGCCTATACGAGCAGTACTTC; cdr3_aa: CASRPSGGGLYEQYF
d_call: TRBD1; clone_size: NA; j_call: TRBJ1-1; v_call: TRBV7-9; cdr3_nt: TGTGCCAGCAGCTCGGACAGGGGCGACACTGAAGCTTTCTTT; cdr3_aa: CASSSDRGDTEAFF
d_call: NA; clone_size: NA; j_call: TRBJ1-1; v_call: TRBV19; cdr3_nt: TGTGCCAGTAGTGTCTTGAACACTGAAGCTTTCTTT; cdr3_aa: CASSVLNTEAFF
d_call: TRBD1; clone_size: NA; j_call: TRBJ1-1; v_call: TRBV5-1; cdr3_nt: TGCGCCAGCAGCTTGGCCGGGACAGGGGGCATCCGTTCTGACACTGAAGCTTTCTTT; cdr3_aa: CASSLAGTGGIRSDTEAFF
d_call: NA; clone_size: NA; j_call: TRBJ2-3; v_call: TRBV7-2; cdr3_nt: TGTGCCAGCAGCTTAGGACTATTCAGCAGGGATACGCAGTATTTT; cdr3_aa: CASSLGLFSRDTQYF
d_call: NA; clone_size: NA; j_call: TRBJ2-2; v_call: TRBV11-2; cdr3_nt: TGTGCCAGCAGCACTCTAGCGGGGGAGCTGTTTTTT; cdr3_aa: CASSTLAGELFF
d_call: NA; clone_size: NA; j_call: TRBJ1-1; v_call: TRBV2; cdr3_nt: TGTGCCAGCAGTGCGGCGAGGGTGTCTAACACTGAAGCTTTCTTT; cdr3_aa: CASSAARVSNTEAFF
d_call: NA; clone_size: NA; j_call: TRBJ1-2; v_call: TRBV29-1; cdr3_nt: TGCAGCGTTGGGGGGGGTATCGACTATGGCTACACCTTC; cdr3_aa: CSVGGGIDYGYTF
d_call: TRBD1; clone_size: NA; j_call: TRBJ2-4; v_call: TRBV5-1; cdr3_nt: TGCGCCAGCAGCACCCGGGACAGGGTTGAAGCCAAAAACATTCAGTACTTC; cdr3_aa: CASSTRDRVEAKNIQYF
d_call: NA; clone_size: NA; j_call: TRBJ2-1; v_call: TRBV3-1/TRBV3-2; cdr3_nt: TGTGCCAGCAGCCAAGTGGGGACCGGGACAGAGCAGTTCTTC; cdr3_aa: CASSQVGTGTEQFF
d_call: NA; clone_size: NA; j_call: TRBJ2-2; v_call: TRBV3-1/TRBV3-2; cdr3_nt: TGTGCCAGCAGCCAAGTTTGGAGCGGAGCGGAGCTGTTTTTT; cdr3_aa: CASSQVWSGAELFF
d_call: TRBD1; clone_size: NA; j_call: TRBJ1-2; v_call: TRBV7-3; cdr3_nt: TGTGCCAGCAGCCAGGGACAGGGAGAAGGCTACACCTTC; cdr3_aa: CASSQGQGEGYTF
d_call: TRBD2; clone_size: NA; j_call: TRBJ2-1; v_call: TRBV5-5; cdr3_nt: TGTGCCAGCAGCGAGACTAGCGGGGGGGCCCATGAGCAGTTCTTC; cdr3_aa: CASSETSGGAHEQFF
d_call: TRBD2; clone_size: NA; j_call: TRBJ2-7; v_call: TRBV6-2/TRBV6-3; cdr3_nt: TGTGCCAGCAGTTACGGCCGGGGGGTCTACGAGCAGTACTTC; cdr3_aa: CASSYGRGVYEQYF
d_call: NA; clone_size: NA; j_call: TRBJ1-3; v_call: TRBV7-6; cdr3_nt: TGTGCCAGCAGCTCCGAACCTTTCGCGGGAAACACCATATATTTT; cdr3_aa: CASSSEPFAGNTIYF
d_call: TRBD1; clone_size: NA; j_call: TRBJ1-5; v_call: TRBV5-6; cdr3_nt: TGTGCCAGCAGTCGTGGGACAGGGCGGGAGCAGCCCCAGCATTTT; cdr3_aa: CASSRGTGREQPQHF
d_call: NA; clone_size: NA; j_call: TRBJ1-1; v_call: TRBV11-1; cdr3_nt: TGTGCCAGCAGCTTACGGGGGTTGAACACTGAAGCTTTCTTT; cdr3_aa: CASSLRGLNTEAFF
d_call: NA; clone_size: once; j_call: TRBJ1-1; v_call: TRBV2; cdr3_nt: TGTGCCAGCGGGACATTACCGGTCACTGAAGCTTTCTTT; cdr3_aa: CASGTLPVTEAFF
d_call: NA; clone_size: NA; j_call: TRBJ1-5; v_call: TRBV28; cdr3_nt: TGTGCCAGCACCATTAGCAATCAGCCCCAGCATTTT; cdr3_aa: CASTISNQPQHF
d_call: TRBD2; clone_size: NA; j_call: TRBJ2-1; v_call: TRBV24-1; cdr3_nt: TGTGCCACCAGTGACTACGCGAGCGGGAGGGCCGGGATTGAGCAGTTCTTC; cdr3_aa: CATSDYASGRAGIEQFF
d_call: NA; clone_size: few; j_call: TRBJ2-1; v_call: TRBV6-5; cdr3_nt: TGTGCCAGCAGTCCTCGGACGGGGGAGCAGTTCTTC; cdr3_aa: CASSPRTGEQFF
d_call: TRBD1; clone_size: NA; j_call: TRBJ1-2; v_call: TRBV5-1; cdr3_nt: TGCGCCAGCAGCTTGGTTACAGGGGACTATGGCTACACCTTC; cdr3_aa: CASSLVTGDYGYTF
d_call: NA; clone_size: NA; j_call: TRBJ1-3; v_call: TRBV10-2; cdr3_nt: TGCGCCAGCAGTGAGTCTTTTAGACTAGGAAACACCATATATTTT; cdr3_aa: CASSESFRLGNTIYF
d_call: NA; clone_size: NA; j_call: TRBJ2-7; v_call: TRBV11-3; cdr3_nt: TGTGCCAGCAGTTTCGAGGGTCCCGGCTTGGGAGAGCAGTACTTC; cdr3_aa: CASSFEGPGLGEQYF
d_call: NA; clone_size: NA; j_call: TRBJ2-3; v_call: TRBV15; cdr3_nt: TGTGCCACCAGCAGGGGCCGGGGAGATGGAGATACGCAGTATTTT; cdr3_aa: CATSRGRGDGDTQYF
d_call: NA; clone_size: NA; j_call: TRBJ1-2; v_call: TRBV7-9; cdr3_nt: TGTGCCAGCAGCTTAGAGGGAGTGCAAGGCTACACCTTC; cdr3_aa: CASSLEGVQGYTF
d_call: NA; clone_size: few; j_call: TRBJ1-2; v_call: TRBV7-5; cdr3_nt: TGTGTCAGCCGAGACCGGGACAGGGAGAATGGCTACACCTTC; cdr3_aa: CVSRDRDRENGYTF
d_call: TRBD1; clone_size: NA; j_call: TRBJ1-5; v_call: TRBV7-2; cdr3_nt: TGTGCCAGCAGCTCGGACAGGGGGCGCAATCAGCCCCAGCATTTT; cdr3_aa: CASSSDRGRNQPQHF
d_call: TRBD1; clone_size: NA; j_call: TRBJ1-6; v_call: TRBV6-5; cdr3_nt: TGTGCCAGCAGTTACTCGGGACAGCTAAATTCACCCCTCCACTTT; cdr3_aa: CASSYSGQLNSPLHF
d_call: TRBD1; clone_size: NA; j_call: TRBJ1-1; v_call: TRBV2; cdr3_nt: TGTGCCAGCAGTGCCAGGGGGTTGCTGGCTTTCTTT; cdr3_aa: CASSARGLLAFF